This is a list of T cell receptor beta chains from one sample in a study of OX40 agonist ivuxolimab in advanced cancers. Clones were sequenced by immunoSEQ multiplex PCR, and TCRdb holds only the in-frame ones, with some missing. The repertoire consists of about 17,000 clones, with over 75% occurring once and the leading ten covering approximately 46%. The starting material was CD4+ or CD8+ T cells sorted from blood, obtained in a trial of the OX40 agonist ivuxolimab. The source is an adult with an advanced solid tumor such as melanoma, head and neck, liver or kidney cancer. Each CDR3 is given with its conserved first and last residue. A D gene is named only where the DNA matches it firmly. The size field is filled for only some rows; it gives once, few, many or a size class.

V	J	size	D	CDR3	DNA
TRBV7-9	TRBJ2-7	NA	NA	CASSLKQSYEQYF	TGTGCCAGCAGCTTAAAACAGTCTTACGAGCAGTACTTC
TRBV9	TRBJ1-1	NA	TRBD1	CASSVVGTGGFPNTEAFF	TGTGCCAGCAGCGTAGTGGGGACAGGGGGCTTTCCGAACACTGAAGCTTTCTTT
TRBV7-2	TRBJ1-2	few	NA	CASSRLNRSGGSGYTF	TGTGCCAGCAGCCGACTAAATCGATCCGGGGGATCGGGCTACACCTTC
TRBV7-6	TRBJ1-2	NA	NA	CASSLAPGSSVYGYTF	TGTGCCAGCAGCTTAGCGCCGGGGTCCTCAGTCTATGGCTACACCTTC
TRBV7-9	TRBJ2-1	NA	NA	CASSSYRDSYNEQFF	TGTGCCAGCAGCTCATACAGGGACTCCTACAATGAGCAGTTCTTC
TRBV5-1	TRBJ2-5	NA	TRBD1	CASSSGTVIPETQYF	TGCGCCAGCAGCTCCGGGACAGTGATCCCAGAGACCCAGTACTTC
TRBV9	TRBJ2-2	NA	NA	CASSVSGDGELFF	TGTGCCAGCAGCGTTTCCGGGGACGGGGAGCTGTTTTTT
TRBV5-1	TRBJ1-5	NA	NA	CASSYTGPYSNQPQHF	TGCGCCAGCAGCTATACAGGGCCATATAGCAATCAGCCCCAGCATTTT
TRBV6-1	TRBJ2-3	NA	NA	CASTTGISGADTQYF	TGTGCCAGCACCACAGGGATTAGCGGTGCAGATACGCAGTATTTT
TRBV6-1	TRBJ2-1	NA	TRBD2	CASSLIGTSVNEQFF	TGTGCCAGCAGCCTGATCGGGACTAGTGTCAATGAGCAGTTCTTC
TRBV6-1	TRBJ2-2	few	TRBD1	CASRGQDHTGELFF	TGTGCCAGCAGGGGACAGGACCACACCGGGGAGCTGTTTTTT
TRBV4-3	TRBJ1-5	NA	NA	CASSQEMDGDSNQPQHF	TGCGCCAGCAGCCAAGAGATGGACGGTGATAGCAATCAGCCCCAGCATTTT
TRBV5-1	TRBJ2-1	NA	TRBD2	CASSLGTSGNDEQFF	TGCGCCAGCAGCTTGGGGACTAGCGGGAATGATGAGCAGTTCTTC
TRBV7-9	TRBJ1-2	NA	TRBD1	CASSSPGTGAFNYGYTF	TGTGCCAGCAGCTCCCCCGGGACAGGGGCCTTCAACTATGGCTACACCTTC
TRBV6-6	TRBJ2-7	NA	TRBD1	CASSPTGSYEQYF	TGTGCCAGCAGTCCGACAGGGTCCTACGAGCAGTACTTC
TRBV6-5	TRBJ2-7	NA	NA	CASSHGALLDEQYF	TGTGCCAGCAGCCACGGGGCCCTCCTCGACGAGCAGTACTTC
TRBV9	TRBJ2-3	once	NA	CASSVGPGSGDTQYF	TGTGCCAGCAGCGTAGGGCCGGGATCGGGAGATACGCAGTATTTT
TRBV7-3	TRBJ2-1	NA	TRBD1	CASSEGTGREQFF	TGTGCCAGCAGCGAGGGGACAGGTAGGGAGCAGTTCTTC
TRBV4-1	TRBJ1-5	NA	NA	CASSQALDGLNQPQHF	TGCGCCAGCAGCCAAGCTTTAGACGGTCTAAATCAGCCCCAGCATTTT
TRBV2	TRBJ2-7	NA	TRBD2	CASSVGGGFSYEQYF	TGTGCCAGCAGTGTTGGCGGGGGGTTCTCCTACGAGCAGTACTTC
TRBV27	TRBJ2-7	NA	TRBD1	CASSSGTGGYEQYF	TGTGCCAGCAGTTCGGGGACAGGGGGCTACGAGCAGTACTTC
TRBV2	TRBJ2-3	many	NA	CASSEGGHANTDTQYF	TGTGCCAGCAGTGAGGGGGGACACGCCAATACAGATACGCAGTATTTT
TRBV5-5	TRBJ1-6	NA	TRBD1	CASSSSGQVGWNSPLHF	TGTGCCAGCAGCTCGTCCGGACAGGTCGGCTGGAATTCACCCCTCCACTTT
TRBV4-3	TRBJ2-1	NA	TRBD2	CASSQELAGGLYNEQFF	TGCGCCAGCAGCCAGGAACTAGCGGGAGGACTATACAATGAGCAGTTCTTC
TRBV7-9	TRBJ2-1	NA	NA	CASSGWGPGYNEQFF	TGTGCCAGCAGCGGGTGGGGTCCAGGGTACAATGAGCAGTTCTTC
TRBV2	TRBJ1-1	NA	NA	CASPRGAEAFF	TGTGCCAGTCCCAGGGGCGCGGAAGCTTTCTTT
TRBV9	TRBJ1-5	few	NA	CASSGDYSNQPQHF	TGTGCCAGCAGTGGGGACTATAGCAATCAGCCCCAGCATTTT
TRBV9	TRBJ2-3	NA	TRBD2	CASSVGGTSVADTQYF	TGTGCCAGCAGCGTAGGTGGGACTAGCGTAGCAGATACGCAGTATTTT
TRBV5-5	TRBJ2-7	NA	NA	CASSSSGSTYEQYF	TGTGCCAGCAGCTCCTCGGGATCGACCTACGAGCAGTACTTC
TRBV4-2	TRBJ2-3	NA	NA	CASSQERGYTDTQYF	TGTGCCAGCAGCCAAGAACGGGGGTACACAGATACGCAGTATTTT
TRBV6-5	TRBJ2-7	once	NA	CASSWGETYEQYF	TGTGCCAGCAGTTGGGGGGAGACCTACGAGCAGTACTTC
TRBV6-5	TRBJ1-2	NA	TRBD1	CASSYGTAHGYTF	TGTGCCAGCAGTTACGGGACAGCTCATGGCTACACCTTC
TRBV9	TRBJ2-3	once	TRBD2	CASSVETQTSPTDTQYF	TGTGCCAGCAGCGTAGAAACCCAGACTAGCCCCACAGATACGCAGTATTTT
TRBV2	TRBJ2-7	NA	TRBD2	CASSEIAGEYEQYF	TGTGCCAGCAGTGAAATAGCGGGGGAGTACGAGCAGTACTTC
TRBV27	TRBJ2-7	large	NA	CASSPITGSSIYEQYF	TGTGCCAGCAGCCCGATAACCGGGTCCTCCATCTACGAGCAGTACTTC
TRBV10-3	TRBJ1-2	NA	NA	CAITSGERGYGYTF	TGTGCCATCACATCGGGGGAGCGGGGCTATGGCTACACCTTC
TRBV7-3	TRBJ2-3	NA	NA	CASSLTGGWTDTQYF	TGTGCCAGCAGCTTAACCGGGGGCTGGACAGATACGCAGTATTTT
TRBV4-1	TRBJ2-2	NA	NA	CASSQVQRSTGELFF	TGCGCCAGCAGCCAAGTACAGAGGAGCACCGGGGAGCTGTTTTTT
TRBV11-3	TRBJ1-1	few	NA	CASSLGRGTEAFF	TGTGCCAGCAGCTTGGGCAGAGGGACTGAAGCTTTCTTT
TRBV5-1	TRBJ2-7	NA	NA	CASSPSPGYEQYF	TGCGCCAGCAGCCCTTCCCCCGGATACGAGCAGTACTTC
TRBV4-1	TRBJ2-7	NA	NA	CASSQAGGNRGYEQYF	TGCGCCAGCAGCCAAGCGGGGGGAAACAGGGGATACGAGCAGTACTTC
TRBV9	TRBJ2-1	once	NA	CASSVGKDYNEQFF	TGTGCCAGCAGCGTAGGGAAGGACTACAATGAGCAGTTCTTC
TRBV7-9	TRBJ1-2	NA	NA	CASSESGDGYTF	TGTGCCAGCAGCGAGTCTGGGGATGGCTACACCTTC
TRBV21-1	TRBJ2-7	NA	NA	CASSRDGDYEQYF	TGTGCCAGCAGCCGGGACGGTGACTACGAGCAGTACTTC
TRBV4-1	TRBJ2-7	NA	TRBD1	CASSQYAGDRTYEQYF	TGCGCCAGCAGCCAATACGCCGGGGACAGGACCTACGAGCAGTACTTC
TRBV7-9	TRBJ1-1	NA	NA	CASSQTGEAFF	TGTGCCAGCAGCCAGACAGGAGAAGCTTTCTTT
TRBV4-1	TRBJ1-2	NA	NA	CATTHGVGSNYGYTF	TGCGCCACCACGCACGGGGTAGGGAGTAACTATGGCTACACCTTC
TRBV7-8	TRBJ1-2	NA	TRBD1	CASSLAAGGPANYGYTF	TGTGCCAGCAGCTTAGCGGCAGGGGGACCAGCTAACTATGGCTACACCTTC
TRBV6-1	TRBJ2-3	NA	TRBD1	CASSEWQFDRDTDTQYF	TGTGCCAGCAGTGAATGGCAATTCGACAGGGACACAGATACGCAGTATTTT
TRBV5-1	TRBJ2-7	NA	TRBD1	CASSYVRETGSPYEQYF	TGCGCCAGCAGCTATGTCAGGGAGACAGGGAGTCCCTACGAGCAGTACTTC
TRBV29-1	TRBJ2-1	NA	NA	CSVEDRDKEQFF	TGCAGCGTTGAAGATCGAGACAAGGAGCAGTTCTTC
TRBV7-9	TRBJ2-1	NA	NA	CASGLGQGWNEQFF	TGTGCCAGCGGGCTGGGGCAAGGGTGGAATGAGCAGTTCTTC
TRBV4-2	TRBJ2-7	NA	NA	CASSQGRVPDEQYF	TGTGCCAGCAGCCAAGGACGGGTCCCCGACGAGCAGTACTTC
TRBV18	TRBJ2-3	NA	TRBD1	CASSPQDRAVDTQYF	TGTGCCAGCTCACCCCAGGACAGGGCAGTAGATACGCAGTATTTT
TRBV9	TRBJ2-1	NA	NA	CASSVGGHNYNEQFF	TGTGCCAGCTCAGTAGGGGGACATAACTACAATGAGCAGTTCTTC